This T cell receptor (beta chain) comes out of a study of T cell responses to AZD1222 COVID-19 vaccine. CDR3 length: 14 amino acids. V was pared by 7 bases and J by 3 bases, with 15 bases between. The V gene's germline CDR1 is MNHEY and CDR2 SVGAGI. Whole-study findings and limits: Clonal diversity was possibly underestimated; the donors were predominantly white British and more often female. Reports indicate that nearly half of spike-specific TCRs are directed at unmutated variant regions.

The protocol was immunoSEQ multiplex PCR, while the TCRdb copy is restricted to in-frame clones and leaves out a portion. The sample holds under 200,000 clones, approximately 90% seen once. Concerning this clone: No antigen is known for it.

Sequenced material: peripheral blood, taken 28 days after the second AZD1222 dose. The rearrangement links TRBV6-5 to TRBJ1-1; D is unclear. This clonotype was obtained from an adult who received the AZD1222 COVID-19 vaccine. CDR3 protein: CASITAPLDTEAFF. The CDR3 DNA reads as TGTGCCAGCATAACAGCCCCCCTGGACACTGAAGCTTTCTTT.